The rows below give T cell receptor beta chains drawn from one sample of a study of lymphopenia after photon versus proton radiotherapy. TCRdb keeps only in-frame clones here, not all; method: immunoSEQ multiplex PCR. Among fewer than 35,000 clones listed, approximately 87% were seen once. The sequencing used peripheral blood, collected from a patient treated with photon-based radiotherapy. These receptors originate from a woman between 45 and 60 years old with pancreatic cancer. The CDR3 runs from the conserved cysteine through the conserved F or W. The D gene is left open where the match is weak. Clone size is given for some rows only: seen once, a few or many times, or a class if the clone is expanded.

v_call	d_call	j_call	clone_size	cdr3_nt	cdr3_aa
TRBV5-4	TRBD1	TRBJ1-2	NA	TGTGCCACCACAGGGGGCCTCCCGGCCAATGTCTATGGCTACACCTTC	CATTGGLPANVYGYTF
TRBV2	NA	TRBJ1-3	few	TGTGCCAGCGGATCGGGACCACGAAACGGAAACACCATATATTTT	CASGSGPRNGNTIYF
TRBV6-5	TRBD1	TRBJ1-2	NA	TGTGCCGGACCTCGACAGGGGGTCTATGGCTACACCTTC	CAGPRQGVYGYTF
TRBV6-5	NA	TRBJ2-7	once	TGTGCCAGCAGTTACAAGTCCGGGGGAGGTGCCTACGAGCAGTACTTC	CASSYKSGGGAYEQYF
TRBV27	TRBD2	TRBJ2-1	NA	TGTGCCAGCAGTCCCTTAGCGGGAGAGCGGCAGTTCTTC	CASSPLAGERQFF
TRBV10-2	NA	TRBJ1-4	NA	TGCGCCAGCAGTGTACAGGGAGCGAGAAAACTGTTTTTT	CASSVQGARKLFF
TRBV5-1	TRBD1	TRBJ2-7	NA	TGCGCCAGCAGCGAGACAGGGGATGGATCCTACGAGCAGTACTTC	CASSETGDGSYEQYF
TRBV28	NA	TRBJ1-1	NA	TGTGCCAGCAAGAGGGCGAACACTGAAGCTTTCTTT	CASKRANTEAFF
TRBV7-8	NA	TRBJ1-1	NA	TGTGCCAGCAGCATTGGACAAGCCACTGAAGCTTTCTTT	CASSIGQATEAFF
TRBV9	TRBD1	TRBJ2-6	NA	TGTGCCAGCAGTGGACAGGGGTTTGGGGCCAACGTCCTGACTTTC	CASSGQGFGANVLTF
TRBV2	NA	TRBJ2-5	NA	TGTGCCAGCAGTGAAGCGCTGCCAGGGAAACAAGAGACCCAGTACTTC	CASSEALPGKQETQYF
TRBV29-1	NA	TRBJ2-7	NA	TGCAGCGTTGTTTCGTACAGCACCTACGAGCAGTACTTC	CSVVSYSTYEQYF
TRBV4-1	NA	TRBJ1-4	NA	TGCGCCAGCAGCCAAGATAGAGGCAGGGCAGCAACTAATGAAAAACTGTTTTTT	CASSQDRGRAATNEKLFF
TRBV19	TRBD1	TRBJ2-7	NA	TGTGCCAGTAGTGCTCTGGGACAGGGGAGCTACGAGCAGTACTTC	CASSALGQGSYEQYF
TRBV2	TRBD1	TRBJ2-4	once	TGTGCCAGCAGCCGGGACAGGGAAGCCAAAAACATTCAGTACTTC	CASSRDREAKNIQYF
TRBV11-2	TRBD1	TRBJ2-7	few	TGTGCCAGCAACCCTCAGGGGGATCTATCCTACGAGCAGTACTTC	CASNPQGDLSYEQYF
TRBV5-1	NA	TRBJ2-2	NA	TGCGCCAGCAGCTTTGGAGGGAGCACCGGGGAGCTGTTTTTT	CASSFGGSTGELFF
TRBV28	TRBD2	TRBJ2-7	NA	TGTGCCACGCAAAGGGGGACTAGCGGAGACTACGAGCAGTACTTC	CATQRGTSGDYEQYF
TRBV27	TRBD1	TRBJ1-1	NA	TGTGCCAGCAGTTTATCAGGGCAGGGGGGAACTGAAGCTTTCTTT	CASSLSGQGGTEAFF
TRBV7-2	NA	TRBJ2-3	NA	TGTGCCAGCAGCCCCCAGGACAGGAGGGCAGATACGCAGTATTTT	CASSPQDRRADTQYF
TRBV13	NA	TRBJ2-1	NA	TGTGCCAGCAGTCCGGGATCCCATTTCAGCTTGAATGAGCAGTTCTTC	CASSPGSHFSLNEQFF
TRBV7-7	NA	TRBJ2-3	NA	TGTGCCAGCAGCTCGACAGGTACCACAGATACGCAGTATTTT	CASSSTGTTDTQYF
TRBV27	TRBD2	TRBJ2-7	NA	TGTGCCAGCAGTTGGGGGCCTAGCGGGTACCCTGGGGAGCAGTACTTC	CASSWGPSGYPGEQYF
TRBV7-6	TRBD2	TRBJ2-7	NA	TGTGCCAGCGCGAACCGGGAGGGGGCCTACGAGCAGTACTTC	CASANREGAYEQYF
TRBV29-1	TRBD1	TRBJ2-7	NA	TGCAGCGTCTGGGTAGGGGGACAGGCCTCCTACGAGCAGTACTTC	CSVWVGGQASYEQYF
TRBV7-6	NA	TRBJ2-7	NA	TGTGCCAGCAGCTTAAGCCATTTAACCTACGAGCAGTACTTC	CASSLSHLTYEQYF
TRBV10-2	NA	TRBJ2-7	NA	TGCGCCAGCACCCAGGGTCGGGAATACGAGCAGTACTTC	CASTQGREYEQYF
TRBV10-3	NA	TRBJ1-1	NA	TGTGCCATCAGTGAGGCAGGGCCGACTGAAGCTTTCTTT	CAISEAGPTEAFF
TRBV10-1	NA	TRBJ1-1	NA	TGCGCCAGCAGTGACCGCGGGGGGTCCACTGAAGCTTTCTTT	CASSDRGGSTEAFF
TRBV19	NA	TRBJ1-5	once	TGTGCCAGTAGTTCCCAGAAGACCCTTCGCAATCAGCCCCAGCATTTT	CASSSQKTLRNQPQHF
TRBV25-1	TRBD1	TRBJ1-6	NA	TGTGCCAGCAGAGGGACAGGGAATTCACCCCTCCACTTT	CASRGTGNSPLHF
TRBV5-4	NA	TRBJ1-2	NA	TGTGCCAGCAGCTTGGCGGCAGGGAACGTAGGTGGCTACACCTTC	CASSLAAGNVGGYTF
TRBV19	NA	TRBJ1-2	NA	TGTGCCAGTCAAACGGGGCAGGGGAACTATGGCTACACCTTC	CASQTGQGNYGYTF
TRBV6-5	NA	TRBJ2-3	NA	TGTGCCAGCAGAGGCCGACCTAGCACAGATACGCAGTATTTT	CASRGRPSTDTQYF
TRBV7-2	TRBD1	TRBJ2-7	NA	TGTGCCAGCAGCCTGGGACAGGGGGCAATCTACGAGCAGTACTTC	CASSLGQGAIYEQYF
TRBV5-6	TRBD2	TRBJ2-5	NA	TGTGCCAGCAGCTTCCGGACTAGGGGTGAGACCCAGTACTTC	CASSFRTRGETQYF
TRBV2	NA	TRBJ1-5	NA	TGTGCCAGCAGTGTCGGGGCAGGGGTAAATCAGCCCCAGCATTTT	CASSVGAGVNQPQHF
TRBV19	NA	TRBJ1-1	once	TGTGCCAGTAGTACGAAATCGACAGGAGACCACACTGAAGCTTTCTTT	CASSTKSTGDHTEAFF
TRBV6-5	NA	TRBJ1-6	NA	TGTGCCAGCACCAGGGACCTGGCGGGAACCCTCCACTTT	CASTRDLAGTLHF
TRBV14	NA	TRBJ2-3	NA	TGTGCCAGCAGCCTCTTTGCCGATTCTAGCACAGATACGCAGTATTTT	CASSLFADSSTDTQYF
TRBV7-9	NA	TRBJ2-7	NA	TGTGCCAGCAGCTTAGAGGGGCAGACCTACGAGCAGTACTTC	CASSLEGQTYEQYF
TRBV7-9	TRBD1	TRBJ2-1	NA	TGTGCCAGCAGCTTAGCGCAGGGGGCGAATGAGCAGTTCTTC	CASSLAQGANEQFF
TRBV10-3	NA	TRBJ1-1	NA	TGTGCCATCAGTGACCTGGGGGCTGAGTCGGAGGCTTTCTTT	CAISDLGAESEAFF
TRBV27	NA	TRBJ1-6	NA	TGTGCCAGCAGTTCGGGGCGGCGAAGTAATTCACCCCTCCACTTT	CASSSGRRSNSPLHF
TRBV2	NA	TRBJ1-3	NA	TGTGCCACCGGGCTTACTGGAAACACCATATATTTT	CATGLTGNTIYF
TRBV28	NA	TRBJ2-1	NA	TGTGCCAGCAGTTTTTCGGGGCCCGTATCGAATGAGCAGTTCTTC	CASSFSGPVSNEQFF
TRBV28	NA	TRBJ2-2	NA	TGTGCCAGCACCGACCCACCGAACACCGGGGAGCTGTTTTTT	CASTDPPNTGELFF
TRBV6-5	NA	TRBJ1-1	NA	TGTGCCAGCAGCCTTTCCCAGAGGACTGAAGCTTTCTTT	CASSLSQRTEAFF
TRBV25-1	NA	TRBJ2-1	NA	TGTGCCAGCAGTGGTTCGGGAAATGAGCAGTTCTTC	CASSGSGNEQFF